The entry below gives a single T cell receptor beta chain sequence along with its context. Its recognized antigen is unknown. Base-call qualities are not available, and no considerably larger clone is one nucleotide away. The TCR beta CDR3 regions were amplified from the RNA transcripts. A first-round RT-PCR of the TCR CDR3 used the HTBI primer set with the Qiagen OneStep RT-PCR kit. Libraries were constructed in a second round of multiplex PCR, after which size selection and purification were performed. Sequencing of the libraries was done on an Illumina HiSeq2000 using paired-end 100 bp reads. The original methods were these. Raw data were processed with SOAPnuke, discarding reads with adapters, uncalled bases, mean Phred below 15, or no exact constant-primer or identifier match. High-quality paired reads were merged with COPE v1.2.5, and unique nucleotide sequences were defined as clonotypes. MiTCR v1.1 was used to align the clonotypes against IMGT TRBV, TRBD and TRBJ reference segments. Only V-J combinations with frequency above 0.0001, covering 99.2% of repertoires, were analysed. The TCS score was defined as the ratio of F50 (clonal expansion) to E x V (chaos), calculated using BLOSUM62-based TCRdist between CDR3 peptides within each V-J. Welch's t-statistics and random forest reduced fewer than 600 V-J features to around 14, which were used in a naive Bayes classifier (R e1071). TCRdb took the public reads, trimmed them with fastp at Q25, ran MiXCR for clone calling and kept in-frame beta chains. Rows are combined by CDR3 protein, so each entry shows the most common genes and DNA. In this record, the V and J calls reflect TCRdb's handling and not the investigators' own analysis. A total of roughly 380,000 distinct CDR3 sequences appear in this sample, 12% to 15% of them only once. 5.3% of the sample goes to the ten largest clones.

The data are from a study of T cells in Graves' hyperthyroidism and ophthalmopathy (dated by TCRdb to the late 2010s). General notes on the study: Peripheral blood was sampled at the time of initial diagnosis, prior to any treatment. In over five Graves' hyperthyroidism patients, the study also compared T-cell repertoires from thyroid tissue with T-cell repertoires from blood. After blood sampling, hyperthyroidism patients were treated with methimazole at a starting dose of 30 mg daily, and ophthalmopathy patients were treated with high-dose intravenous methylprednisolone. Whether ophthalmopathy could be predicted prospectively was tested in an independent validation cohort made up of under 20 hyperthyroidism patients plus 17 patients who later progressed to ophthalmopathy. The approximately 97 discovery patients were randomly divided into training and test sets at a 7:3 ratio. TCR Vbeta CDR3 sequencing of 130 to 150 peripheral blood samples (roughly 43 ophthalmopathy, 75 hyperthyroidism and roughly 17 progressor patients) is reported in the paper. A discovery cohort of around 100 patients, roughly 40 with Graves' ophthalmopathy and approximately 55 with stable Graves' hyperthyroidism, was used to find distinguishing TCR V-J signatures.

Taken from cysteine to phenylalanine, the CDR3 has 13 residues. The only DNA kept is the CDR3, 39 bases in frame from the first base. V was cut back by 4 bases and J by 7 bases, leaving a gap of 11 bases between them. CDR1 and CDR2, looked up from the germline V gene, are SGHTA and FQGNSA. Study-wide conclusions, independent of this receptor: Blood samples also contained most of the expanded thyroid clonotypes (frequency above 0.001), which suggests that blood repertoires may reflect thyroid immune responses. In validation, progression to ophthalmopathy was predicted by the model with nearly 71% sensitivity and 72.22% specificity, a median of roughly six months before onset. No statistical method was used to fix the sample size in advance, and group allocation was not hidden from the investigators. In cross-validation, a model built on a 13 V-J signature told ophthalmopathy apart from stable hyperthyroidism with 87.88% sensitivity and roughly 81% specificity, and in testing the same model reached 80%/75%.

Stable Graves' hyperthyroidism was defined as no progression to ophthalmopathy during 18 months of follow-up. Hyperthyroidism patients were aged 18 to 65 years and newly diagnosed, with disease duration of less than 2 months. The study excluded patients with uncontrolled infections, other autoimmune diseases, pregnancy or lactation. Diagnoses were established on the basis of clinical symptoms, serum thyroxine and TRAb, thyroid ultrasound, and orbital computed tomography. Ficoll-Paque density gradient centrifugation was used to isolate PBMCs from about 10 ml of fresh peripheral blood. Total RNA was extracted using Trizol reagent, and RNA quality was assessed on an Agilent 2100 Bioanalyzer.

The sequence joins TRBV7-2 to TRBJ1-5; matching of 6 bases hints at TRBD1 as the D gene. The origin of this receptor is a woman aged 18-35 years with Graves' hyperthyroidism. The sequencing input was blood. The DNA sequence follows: TGTGCCAGCAGCTCACAGGGTTTACAGCCCCAGCATTTT. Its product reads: CASSSQGLQPQHF.